One and the same sample provided the 11 T cell receptor beta chains below, sequenced in a study of T cell responses to AZD1222 COVID-19 vaccine (dated by TCRdb to the early 2020s). In the paper's terms, the time point label means: about 28 days (+/-7) after the second vaccine dose. Receptor amplification or capture employed the immunoSEQ multiplex PCR assay. Not all clones reach the TCRdb copy of this immuneACCESS table, which keeps in-frame sequences only. Checked studies attribute under half of the gap to unresolved V genes and leave the rest unexplained. Across this sample there are about 130,000 clones, with 80% to 90% seen only once. The top ten constitute approximately 9.8% of the sample. Here the sequenced sample was peripheral blood, taken 28 days after the second AZD1222 dose. The receptors derive from an adult who received the AZD1222 COVID-19 vaccine.

The table lists this clone with a few counts. The chain is built from TRBV11-2 and TRBJ1-2; no firm D call. CDR1 SGHAT and CDR2 FQNNGV come from the germline V gene. The CDR3 extends over 13 amino acids. Trimming removed 4 bases at V and 4 bases at J, with 10 bases between. Here the CDR3 reads CASSSRNSYGYTF. CDR3 in DNA: TGTGCCAGCAGCTCTCGTAACAGCTATGGCTACACCTTC.

The rearrangement uses TRBV5-5 and TRBJ2-5; 8 bases match TRBD1. V was pared by 0 bases and J by 4 bases, with 5 bases of the junction left unmatched. The germline gives CDR1 SGHKS, CDR2 YYEKEE (reference sequence). CDR3 length equals 15 residues. CDR3 DNA: TGTGCCAGCAGCTTGGGTACAGGGGGAGCAGAGACCCAGTACTTC. Translated: CASSLGTGGAETQYF.

The rearrangement uses TRBV5-4 and TRBJ1-3, with a weak D call TRBD1 (5 bases). Germline values: CDR1 SGHNT, CDR2 YYREEE (reference sequence). V shed 4 bases and J shed 0 bases, with 17 bases lying between them. This CDR3 has 17 amino acids. CDR3 sequence reads: CASSQPAQGLSGNTIYF. The CDR3 nucleotides read TGTGCCAGCAGCCAACCAGCTCAGGGTCTCTCTGGAAACACCATATATTTT.

This chain uses TRBV19 with TRBJ1-2; D remains unclear. Germline assignment: CDR1 LNHDA and CDR2 SQIVND (reference sequence). Trimming removed 5 bases at V and 4 bases at J, with 11 bases between. This CDR3 region has 13 residues. In DNA form, the CDR3 reads TGTGCCAGTAGTCCGGGCAACTTCTATGGCTACACCTTC. Amino acids: CASSPGNFYGYTF.

This clone appeared once. The chain carries TRBV10-3 and TRBJ1-1; D possibly corresponds to TRBD1 (5 bases). The CDR3 consists of 13 residues. Between the trimmed V and J ends, which lost 8 bases and 1 base, there was a span of 11 bases. Germline V gene data show CDR1 as ENHRY and CDR2 as SYGVKD. In DNA, the CDR3 is TGTGCCATCCGACAGATAGAGAACACTGAAGCTTTCTTT. Its protein product is CAIRQIENTEAFF.

The V call is TRBV4-2, the J call TRBJ2-5, with D unclear. From germline, CDR1 is LGHNA and CDR2 YNFKEQ. CDR3 size: 14 residues. V dropped 2 bases and J dropped 0 bases, with 7 bases sitting between them. CDR3 residues: CASSQTSYQETQYF. For the CDR3, the DNA is TGTGCCAGCAGCCAAACTTCGTACCAAGAGACCCAGTACTTC.

This clone was seen a single time. This chain's CDR3 is CASTRGSPDRGLAGGTGELFF. DNA of the CDR3: TGTGCCAGTACGCGGGGATCGCCGGACAGGGGACTAGCGGGAGGCACCGGGGAGCTGTTTTTT. This chain connects TRBV19 to TRBJ2-2; TRBD2 agrees at 15 bases. CDR1 is LNHDA and CDR2 is SQIVND in the germline V gene (reference sequence). The length of the CDR3 is 21 residues. The ends lost 7 bases at V and 4 bases at J; junction bases unmatched: 19. The full variable domain, its missing parts supplied by reference TRBV19 and TRBJ2-2, is DGGITQSPKYLFRKEGQNVTLSCEQNLNHDAMYWYRQDPGQGLRLIYYSQIVNDFQKGDIAEGYSVSREKKESFPLTVTSAQKNPTAFYLCASTRGSPDRGLAGGTGELFFGEGSRLTVL.

The V gene is TRBV27, the J gene TRBJ2-3; the D is unclear. Trimming pared 5 bases from V and 2 bases from J, leaving 20 bases between. This CDR3 is built from 17 residues. The germline CDR1 and CDR2 sequences are MNHEY and SMNVEV (reference sequence). Here the CDR3 reads CASSPTGPTQHTDTQYF. CDR3 nucleotides: TGTGCCAGCAGTCCGACGGGCCCTACCCAGCACACAGATACGCAGTATTTT.

This clone was detected only once. The CDR3 is CASSLVGEGETEAFF. As DNA, the CDR3 is TGCGCCAGCAGCTTGGTAGGCGAGGGGGAGACTGAAGCTTTCTTT. The rearrangement joins TRBV5-1 to TRBJ1-1, with D perhaps matching TRBD1 (6 bases). The ends were cut back, 0 bases at V and 5 bases at J, with 14 bases in the middle. This CDR3 region has 15 residues. From germline, CDR1 is SGHRS and CDR2 YFSETQ.

V usage is TRBV5-1 and J usage is TRBJ2-3; possibly TRBD2 for D (6 bases). Per germline, CDR1 SGHRS and CDR2 YFSETQ. Trimming pared 0 bases from V and 5 bases from J, leaving 10 bases between. The CDR3 runs to 14 residues. CDR3 coding DNA: TGCGCCAGCAGCTTGGGACTAGACAGAGATACGCAGTATTTT. It encodes CASSLGLDRDTQYF.

This rearrangement joins TRBV4-1 to TRBJ2-2, with unresolved D. The germline V gene has CDR1 MGHRA and CDR2 YSYEKL. V was clipped by 0 bases and J by 0 bases, with 14 bases between them. CDR3 length: 18 residues. The chain's CDR3 is CASSQDLAALANTGELFF. The CDR3 nucleotides are TGCGCCAGCAGCCAAGATTTGGCGGCTCTCGCGAACACCGGGGAGCTGTTTTTT.